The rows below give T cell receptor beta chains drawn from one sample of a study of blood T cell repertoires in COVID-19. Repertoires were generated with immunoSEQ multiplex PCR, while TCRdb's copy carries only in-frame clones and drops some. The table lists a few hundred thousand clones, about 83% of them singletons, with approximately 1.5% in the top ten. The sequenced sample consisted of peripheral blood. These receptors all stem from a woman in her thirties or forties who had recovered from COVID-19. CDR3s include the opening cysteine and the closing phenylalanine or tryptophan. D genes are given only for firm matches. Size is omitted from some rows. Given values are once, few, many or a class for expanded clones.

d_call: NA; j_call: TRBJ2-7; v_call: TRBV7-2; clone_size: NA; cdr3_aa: CASSLVGYEQYF; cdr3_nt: TGTGCCAGCAGCTTAGTCGGTTACGAGCAGTACTTC
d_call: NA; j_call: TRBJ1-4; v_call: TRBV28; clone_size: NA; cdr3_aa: CASFKRLRGTPNEKLFF; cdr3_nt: TGTGCCAGCTTTAAAAGGCTCCGGGGTACCCCTAATGAAAAACTGTTTTTT
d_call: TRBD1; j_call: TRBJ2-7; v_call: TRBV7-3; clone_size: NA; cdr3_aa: CASSLDRGYEQYF; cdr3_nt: TGTGCCAGCAGTCTGGACAGGGGATACGAGCAGTACTTC
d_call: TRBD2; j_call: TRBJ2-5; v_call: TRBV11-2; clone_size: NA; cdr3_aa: CASSLGTSGGETQYF; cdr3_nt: TGTGCCAGCAGCCTAGGGACTAGCGGGGGGGAGACCCAGTACTTC
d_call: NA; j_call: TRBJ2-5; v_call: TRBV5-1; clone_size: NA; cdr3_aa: CASSADGSRGETQYF; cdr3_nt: TGCGCCAGCAGCGCGGATGGGTCTCGGGGGGAGACCCAGTACTTC
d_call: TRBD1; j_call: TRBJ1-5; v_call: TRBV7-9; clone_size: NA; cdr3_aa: CASSLAQGVGQGWHQPQHF; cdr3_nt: TGTGCCAGCAGCTTAGCCCAGGGGGTAGGACAGGGATGGCATCAGCCCCAGCATTTT
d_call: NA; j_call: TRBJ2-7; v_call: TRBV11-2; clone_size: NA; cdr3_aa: CASTLQGSGAEQYF; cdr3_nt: TGTGCCAGCACCCTACAGGGTTCAGGGGCCGAGCAGTACTTC
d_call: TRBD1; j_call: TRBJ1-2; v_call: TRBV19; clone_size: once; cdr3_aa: CASTYRGNGYTF; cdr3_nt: TGTGCCAGTACCTACAGGGGGAATGGCTACACCTTC
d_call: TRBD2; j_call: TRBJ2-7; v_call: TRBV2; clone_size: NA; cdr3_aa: CASSEGLAGGPSQYF; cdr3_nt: TGTGCCAGCAGTGAGGGACTAGCGGGGGGGCCTTCGCAGTACTTC
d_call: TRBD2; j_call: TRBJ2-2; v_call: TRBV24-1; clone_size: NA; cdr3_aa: CATGGLAPGELFF; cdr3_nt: TGTGCCACTGGGGGACTAGCGCCCGGGGAGCTGTTTTTT
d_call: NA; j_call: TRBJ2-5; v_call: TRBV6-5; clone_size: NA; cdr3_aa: CASSPLGLWETQYF; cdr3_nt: TGTGCCAGCAGTCCCCTGGGACTTTGGGAGACCCAGTACTTC
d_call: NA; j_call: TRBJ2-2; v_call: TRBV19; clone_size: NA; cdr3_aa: CASRTLTNTGELFF; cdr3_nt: TGTGCCAGCCGTACTCTTACGAACACCGGGGAGCTGTTTTTT
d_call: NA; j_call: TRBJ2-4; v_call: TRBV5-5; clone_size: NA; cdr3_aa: CASSLDVAAKNIQYF; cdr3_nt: TGTGCCAGCAGCTTGGATGTAGCGGCCAAAAACATTCAGTACTTC
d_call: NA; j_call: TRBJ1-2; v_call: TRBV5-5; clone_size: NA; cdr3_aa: CASSFSGAYGYTF; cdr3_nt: TGTGCCAGCAGCTTTTCAGGGGCCTATGGCTACACCTTC
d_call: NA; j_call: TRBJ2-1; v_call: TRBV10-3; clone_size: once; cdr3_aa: CAISEVASEYNEQFF; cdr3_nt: TGTGCCATCAGTGAGGTAGCTAGCGAATACAATGAGCAGTTCTTC
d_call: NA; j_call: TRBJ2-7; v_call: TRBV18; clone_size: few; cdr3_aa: CASSPERSRNHNYEQYF; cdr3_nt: TGTGCCAGCTCACCAGAGAGGAGTCGTAATCATAACTACGAGCAGTACTTC
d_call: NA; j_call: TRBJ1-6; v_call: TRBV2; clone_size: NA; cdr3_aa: CASSKESSSYNSPLHF; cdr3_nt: TGTGCCAGTAGCAAAGAATCAAGCTCCTATAATTCACCCCTCCACTTT
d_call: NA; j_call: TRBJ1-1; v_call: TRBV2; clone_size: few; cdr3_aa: CASSPPGLNTEAFF; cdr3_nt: TGTGCCAGCAGCCCTCCCGGTTTGAACACTGAAGCTTTCTTT
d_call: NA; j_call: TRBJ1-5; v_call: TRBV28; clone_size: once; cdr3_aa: CASSLSSGRYQPQHF; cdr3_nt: TGTGCCAGCAGTTTATCCTCAGGGAGGTATCAGCCCCAGCATTTT
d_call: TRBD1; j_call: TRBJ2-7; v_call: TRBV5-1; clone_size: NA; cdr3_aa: CASSLSGTGSSYEQYF; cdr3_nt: TGCGCCAGCAGCTTGTCGGGGACAGGGAGCTCCTACGAGCAGTACTTC
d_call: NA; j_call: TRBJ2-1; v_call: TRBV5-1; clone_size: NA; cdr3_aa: CASSLANEQFF; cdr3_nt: TGCGCCAGCAGCTTGGCTAATGAGCAGTTCTTC
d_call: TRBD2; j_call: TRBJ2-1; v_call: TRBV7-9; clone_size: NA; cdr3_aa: CASSPPGGSDNEQFF; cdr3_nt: TGTGCCAGCAGCCCCCCGGGGGGGAGCGACAATGAGCAGTTCTTC
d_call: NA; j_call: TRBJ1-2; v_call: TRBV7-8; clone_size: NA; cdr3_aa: CASSLGRVPQTGKVYGYTF; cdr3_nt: TGTGCCAGCAGCTTAGGGCGTGTCCCCCAAACAGGGAAAGTCTATGGCTACACCTTC
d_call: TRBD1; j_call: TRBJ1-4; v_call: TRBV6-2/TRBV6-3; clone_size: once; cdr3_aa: CASSYGQGIYEKLFF; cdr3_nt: TGTGCCAGCAGTTACGGACAGGGGATTTACGAAAAACTGTTTTTT
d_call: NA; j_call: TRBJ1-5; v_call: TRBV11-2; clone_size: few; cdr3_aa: CASSSISNQPQHF; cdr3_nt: TGTGCCAGCAGCTCCATTAGCAATCAGCCCCAGCATTTT
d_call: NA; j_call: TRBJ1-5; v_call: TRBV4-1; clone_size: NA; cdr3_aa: CASSPTKGQRNQPQHF; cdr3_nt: TGCGCCAGCAGCCCCACCAAAGGACAGAGAAATCAGCCCCAGCATTTT
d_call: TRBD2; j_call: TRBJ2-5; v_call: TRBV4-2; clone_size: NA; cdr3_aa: CASSQDALAGAEETQYF; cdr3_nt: TGTGCCAGCAGCCAAGATGCGCTAGCGGGGGCAGAAGAGACCCAGTACTTC
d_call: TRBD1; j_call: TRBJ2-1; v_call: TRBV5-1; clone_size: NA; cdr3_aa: CASSLGTGGYNEQFF; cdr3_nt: TGCGCCAGCAGCTTGGGAACAGGGGGATACAATGAGCAGTTCTTC
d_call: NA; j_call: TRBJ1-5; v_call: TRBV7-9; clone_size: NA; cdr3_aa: CASSRRTKGGMEDQPQHF; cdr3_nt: TGTGCCAGCAGCCGTAGAACTAAGGGGGGGATGGAGGATCAGCCCCAGCATTTT
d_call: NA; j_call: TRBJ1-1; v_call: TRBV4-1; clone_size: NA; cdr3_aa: CASSQVLVTGYTEAFF; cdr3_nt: TGCGCCAGCAGCCAAGTCCTCGTTACAGGGTACACTGAAGCTTTCTTT
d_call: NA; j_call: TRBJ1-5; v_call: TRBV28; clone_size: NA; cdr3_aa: CASSLIGEGNQPQHF; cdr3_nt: TGTGCCAGCAGTTTAATCGGAGAGGGCAATCAGCCCCAGCATTTT
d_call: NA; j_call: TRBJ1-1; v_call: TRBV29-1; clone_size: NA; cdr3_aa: CSVEGVQMNTEAFF; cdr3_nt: TGCAGCGTTGAAGGTGTACAGATGAACACTGAAGCTTTCTTT
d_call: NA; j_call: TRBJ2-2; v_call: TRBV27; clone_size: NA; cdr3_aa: CASSWTRPTLGTGELFF; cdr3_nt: TGTGCCAGCAGTTGGACACGACCTACCCTGGGGACCGGGGAGCTGTTTTTT
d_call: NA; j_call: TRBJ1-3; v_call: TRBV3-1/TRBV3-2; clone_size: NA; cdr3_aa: CASSQDLGNTIYF; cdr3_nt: TGTGCCAGCAGCCAAGACCTTGGAAACACCATATATTTT
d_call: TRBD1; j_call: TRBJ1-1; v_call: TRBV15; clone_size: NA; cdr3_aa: CATSRGYLQGSEAFF; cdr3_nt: TGTGCCACCAGCAGAGGCTACCTACAGGGGTCTGAAGCTTTCTTT
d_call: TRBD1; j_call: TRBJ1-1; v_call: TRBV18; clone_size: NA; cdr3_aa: CASSPPRTGPNTEAFF; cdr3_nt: TGTGCCAGCTCACCACCCAGGACAGGCCCGAACACTGAAGCTTTCTTT
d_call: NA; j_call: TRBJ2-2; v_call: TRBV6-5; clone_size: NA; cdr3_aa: CASSHRDTNTGELFF; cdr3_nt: TGTGCCAGCAGTCACCGGGACACCAACACCGGGGAGCTGTTTTTT
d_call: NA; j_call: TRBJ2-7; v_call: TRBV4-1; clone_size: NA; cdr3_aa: CASSQDYGPNEQYF; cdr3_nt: TGCGCCAGCAGCCAAGACTACGGTCCAAACGAGCAGTACTTC
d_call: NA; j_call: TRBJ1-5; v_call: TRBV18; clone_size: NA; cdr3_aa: CASSSQGPGNQPQHF; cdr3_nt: TGTGCCAGCTCATCGCAGGGGCCGGGCAATCAGCCCCAGCATTTT
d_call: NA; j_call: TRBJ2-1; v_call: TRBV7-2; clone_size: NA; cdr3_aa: CASSPRGWEQFF; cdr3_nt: TGTGCCAGCAGCCCACGGGGTTGGGAGCAGTTCTTC
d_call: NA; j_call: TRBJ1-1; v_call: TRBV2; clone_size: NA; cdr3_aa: CASRTGLNTEAFF; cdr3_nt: TGTGCCAGCAGAACAGGACTGAACACTGAAGCTTTCTTT
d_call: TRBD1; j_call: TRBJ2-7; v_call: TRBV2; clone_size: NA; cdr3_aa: CASSGQGGLYEQYF; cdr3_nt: TGTGCCAGCAGTGGACAGGGCGGTCTCTACGAGCAGTACTTC